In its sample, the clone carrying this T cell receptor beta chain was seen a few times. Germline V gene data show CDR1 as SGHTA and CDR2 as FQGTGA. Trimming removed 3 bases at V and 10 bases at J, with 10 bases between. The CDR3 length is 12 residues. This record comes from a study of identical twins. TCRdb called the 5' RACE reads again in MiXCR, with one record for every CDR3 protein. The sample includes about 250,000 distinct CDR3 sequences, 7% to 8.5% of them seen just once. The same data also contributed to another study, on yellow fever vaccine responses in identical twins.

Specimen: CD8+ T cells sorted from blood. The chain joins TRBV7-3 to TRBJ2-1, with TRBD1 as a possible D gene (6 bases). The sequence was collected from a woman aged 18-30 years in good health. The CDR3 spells CASSFPGQEQFF. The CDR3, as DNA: TGTGCCAGCAGCTTCCCGGGACAAGAGCAGTTCTTC.